This is a list of T cell receptor beta chains from one sample in a study of beta chain features in type 1 diabetes. Sequencing was performed with immunoSEQ multiplex PCR; in TCRdb, only in-frame clones are kept and a portion is missing. Among roughly 170,000 clones listed, roughly an eighth were seen once. The sequenced sample was central memory CD4+ T cells from blood. The receptors here all came from a woman between 18 and 29 years old in good health. Both conserved end residues are part of each CDR3. The D gene is left open where the match is weak. Clone size is stated in some rows and not others, as once, few, many or a class when expanded.

clone_size	j_call	d_call	v_call	cdr3_nt	cdr3_aa
few	TRBJ2-4	-	TRBV27	TGTGCCAGCAGGAGTAGCGGAAACATTCAGTACTTC	CASRSSGNIQYF
few	TRBJ2-3	-	TRBV4-3	TGCGCCAGCAGCCAAGATACTAGCACAGATACGCAGTATTTT	CASSQDTSTDTQYF
few	TRBJ1-5	-	TRBV5-1	TGCGCCAGCAGCTTGGACGGGACTTTTGGGAATCAGCCCCAGCATTTT	CASSLDGTFGNQPQHF
-	TRBJ2-1	TRBD2	TRBV11-3	TGTGCCAGCAGCCCAAGGACTAGCGACTCCTACAATGAGCAGTTCTTC	CASSPRTSDSYNEQFF
-	TRBJ2-7	TRBD2	TRBV30	TGTGCCTGGAGCCCTCGGGGGGGGCTCTCCTACGAGCAGTACTTC	CAWSPRGGLSYEQYF
few	TRBJ2-7	TRBD1	TRBV5-1	TGCGCCAGCAGCGGACAAGGGGGCCTATACGAGCAGTACTTC	CASSGQGGLYEQYF
-	TRBJ2-1	TRBD2	TRBV27	TGTGCCAGCAGTTTTGGCGGGGGCTACAATGAGCAGTTCTTC	CASSFGGGYNEQFF
once	TRBJ2-1	TRBD2	TRBV11-3	TGTGCCAGCAGCGTTGGGACTAGCGGGAGTCGGAATGAGCAGTTCTTC	CASSVGTSGSRNEQFF
few	TRBJ2-1	TRBD2	TRBV5-1	TGCGCCAGCAGCCCGGGACTAGTTAGCGATGAGCAGTTCTTC	CASSPGLVSDEQFF
-	TRBJ2-7	-	TRBV28	TGTGCCAGCAGCGATAGGGGCCCAAGGTTCGAGCAGTACTTC	CASSDRGPRFEQYF
-	TRBJ2-3	TRBD2	TRBV6-6	TGTGCCAGCAGCCCCGGGACTAGAACAGATACGCAGTATTTT	CASSPGTRTDTQYF
-	TRBJ2-7	-	TRBV27	TGTGCCAGCAGTCCTCAGGGGATCTCCTACGAGCAGTACTTC	CASSPQGISYEQYF
-	TRBJ1-2	TRBD1	TRBV9	TGTGCCAGCAGTTTCGTGTCGGGACAGGGGGCTTTAAGCTATGGCTACACCTTC	CASSFVSGQGALSYGYTF
few	TRBJ2-7	TRBD1	TRBV7-2	TGTGCCAGCAGCCCAAACAGGGGGCGCGAGCAGTACTTC	CASSPNRGREQYF
few	TRBJ2-3	-	TRBV9	TGTGCCAGCAGCGTAGTAGACACACTCACAGATACGCAGTATTTT	CASSVVDTLTDTQYF
-	TRBJ2-1	-	TRBV7-9	TGTGCCAGCACAGGGAAGAGGTACAATGAGCAGTTCTTC	CASTGKRYNEQFF
-	TRBJ2-3	-	TRBV6-4	TGTGCCAGCAGTGCCGAGACAGGCCCCACAGATACGCAGTATTTT	CASSAETGPTDTQYF